This is a list of T cell receptor beta chains from one sample in a study of blood T cell repertoires in COVID-19. The data were produced by immunoSEQ multiplex PCR, yet TCRdb's version contains in-frame clones alone and is incomplete. Of approximately 140,000 clones listed, 84% were seen once; the top ten hold around 1.4%. The source material was peripheral blood. These receptors were collected from a man aged 55 to 69 with acute or convalescent COVID-19. Both conserved end residues are part of each CDR3.

v_call,j_call,cdr3_aa
TRBV6-4,TRBJ1-6,CASSETGDNSPLHF
TRBV6-6,TRBJ1-3,CASSYSGVGNTIYF
TRBV15,TRBJ2-1,CATSRGARADEQFF
TRBV6-5,TRBJ2-7,CASRSTGSPYEQYF
TRBV7-9,TRBJ1-5,CASSLGQGRPQHF
TRBV13,TRBJ1-1,CASSQDRGYTEAFF
TRBV6-5,TRBJ2-7,CASRTQGIPYEQYF
TRBV7-9,TRBJ1-5,CASSNQGLSNQPQHF
TRBV5-1,TRBJ2-6,CASSSQTGANVLTF
TRBV29-1,TRBJ2-1,CSVAPGRANNEQFF
TRBV7-9,TRBJ2-7,CASSLGLANEQYF
TRBV29-1,TRBJ1-1,CSVENTLGQTEAFF
TRBV29-1,TRBJ1-2,CSVELQGGYGYTF
TRBV4-1,TRBJ1-4,CASSQEGGLINEKLFF
TRBV6-5,TRBJ2-3,CASSTSGSGTDTQYF
TRBV2,TRBJ1-6,CASSTGGSSPLHF
TRBV7-3,TRBJ2-1,CASSLLGDSGYEQFF